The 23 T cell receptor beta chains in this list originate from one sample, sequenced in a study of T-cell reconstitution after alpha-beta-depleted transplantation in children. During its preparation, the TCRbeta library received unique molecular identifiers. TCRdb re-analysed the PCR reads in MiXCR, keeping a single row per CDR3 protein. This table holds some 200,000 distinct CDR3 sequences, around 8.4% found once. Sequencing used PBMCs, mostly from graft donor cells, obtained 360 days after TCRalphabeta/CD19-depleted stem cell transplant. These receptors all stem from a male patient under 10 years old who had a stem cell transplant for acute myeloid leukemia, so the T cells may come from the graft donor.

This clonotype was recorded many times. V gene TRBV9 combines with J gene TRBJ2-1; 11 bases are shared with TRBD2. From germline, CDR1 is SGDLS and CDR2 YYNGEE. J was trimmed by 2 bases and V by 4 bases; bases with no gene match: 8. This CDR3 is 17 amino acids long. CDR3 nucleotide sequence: TGTGCCAGCAGCCCTCCGACGGGACTAGCGGCCTACAATGAGCAGTTCTTC. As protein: CASSPPTGLAAYNEQFF.

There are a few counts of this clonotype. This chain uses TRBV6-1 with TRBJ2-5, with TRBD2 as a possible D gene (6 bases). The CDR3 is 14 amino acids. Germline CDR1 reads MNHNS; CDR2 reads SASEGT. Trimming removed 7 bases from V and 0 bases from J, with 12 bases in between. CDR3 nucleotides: TGTGCCAGCAAGGCGCTAGCGTACCAAGAGACCCAGTACTTC. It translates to CASKALAYQETQYF.

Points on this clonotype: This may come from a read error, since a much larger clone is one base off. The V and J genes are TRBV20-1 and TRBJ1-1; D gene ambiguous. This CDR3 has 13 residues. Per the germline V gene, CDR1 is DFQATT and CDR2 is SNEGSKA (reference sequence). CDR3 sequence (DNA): TGCAGTGCTAGAGATACAGTCACCACTGAACCTTTCTTT. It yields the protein CSARDTVTTEPFF.

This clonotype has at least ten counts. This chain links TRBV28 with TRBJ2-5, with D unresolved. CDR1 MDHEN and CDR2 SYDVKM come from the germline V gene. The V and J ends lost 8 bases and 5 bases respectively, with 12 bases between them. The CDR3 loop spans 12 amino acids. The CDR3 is CASGVDGETQYF. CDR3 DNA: TGTGCCAGCGGCGTAGACGGGGAGACCCAGTACTTC.

CDR3 residues: CASRPGLAVYNEQFF. CDR3 sequence (DNA): TGTGCCAGCAGGCCGGGACTAGCTGTCTACAATGAGCAGTTCTTC. The chain links TRBV7-9 to TRBJ2-1; 9 nucleotides align to TRBD2. The CDR3 totals 15 residues. Per the germline V gene, CDR1 is SEHNR and CDR2 is FQNEAQ (reference sequence). V lost 6 bases, J lost 3 bases, and 6 bases stayed unmatched.

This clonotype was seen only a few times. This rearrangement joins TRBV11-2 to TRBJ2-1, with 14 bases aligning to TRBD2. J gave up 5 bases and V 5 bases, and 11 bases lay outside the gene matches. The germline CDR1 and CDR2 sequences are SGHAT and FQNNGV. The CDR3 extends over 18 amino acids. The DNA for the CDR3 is TGTGCCAGCAGCCCAGGACTAGCGGGAGGCCACTATGACAATGAGCAGTTCTTC. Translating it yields CASSPGLAGGHYDNEQFF.

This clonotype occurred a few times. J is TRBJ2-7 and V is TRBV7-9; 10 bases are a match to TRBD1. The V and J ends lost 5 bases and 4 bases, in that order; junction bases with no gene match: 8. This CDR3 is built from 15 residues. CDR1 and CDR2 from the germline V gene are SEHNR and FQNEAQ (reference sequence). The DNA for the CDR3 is TGTGCCAGCAGCACACTAGACAGGGGGCCGTACGAGCAGTACTTC. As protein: CASSTLDRGPYEQYF.

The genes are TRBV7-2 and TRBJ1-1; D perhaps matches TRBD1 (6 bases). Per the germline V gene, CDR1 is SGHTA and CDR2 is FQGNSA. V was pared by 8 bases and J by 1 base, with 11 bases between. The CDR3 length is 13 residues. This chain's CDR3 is CASAPDRNTEAFF. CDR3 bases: TGTGCCAGCGCCCCGGACAGGAACACTGAAGCTTTCTTT.

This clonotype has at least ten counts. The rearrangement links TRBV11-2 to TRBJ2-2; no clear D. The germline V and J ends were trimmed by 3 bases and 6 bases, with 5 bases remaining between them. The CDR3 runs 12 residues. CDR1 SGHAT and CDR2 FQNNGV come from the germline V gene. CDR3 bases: TGTGCCAGCAGCTTTAGCTCCGGGGAGCTGTTTTTT. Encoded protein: CASSFSSGELFF.

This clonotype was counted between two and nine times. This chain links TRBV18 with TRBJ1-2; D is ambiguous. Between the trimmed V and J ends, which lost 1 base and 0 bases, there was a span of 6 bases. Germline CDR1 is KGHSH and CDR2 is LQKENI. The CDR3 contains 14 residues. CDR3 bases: TGTGCCAGCTCACCACAGGCATCTAACTATGGCTACACCTTC. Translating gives CASSPQASNYGYTF.

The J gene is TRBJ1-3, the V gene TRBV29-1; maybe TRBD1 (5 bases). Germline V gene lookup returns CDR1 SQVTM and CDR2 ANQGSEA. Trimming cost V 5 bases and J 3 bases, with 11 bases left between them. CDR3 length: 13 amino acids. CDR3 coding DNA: TGCAGCGTTCCCGGGGCTGGTGGAAACACCATATATTTT. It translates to CSVPGAGGNTIYF.

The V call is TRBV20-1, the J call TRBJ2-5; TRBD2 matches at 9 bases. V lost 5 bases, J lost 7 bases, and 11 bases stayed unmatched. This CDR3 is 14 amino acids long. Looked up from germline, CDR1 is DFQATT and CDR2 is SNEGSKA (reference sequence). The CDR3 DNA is TGCAGTGCTGTAAGCGGGAGGCTTTCGATGACCCAGTACTTC. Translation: CSAVSGRLSMTQYF.

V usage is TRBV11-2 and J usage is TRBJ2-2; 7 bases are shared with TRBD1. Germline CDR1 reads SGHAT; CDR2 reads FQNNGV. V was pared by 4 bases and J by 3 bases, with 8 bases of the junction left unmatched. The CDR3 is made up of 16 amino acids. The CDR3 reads CASSSPTGRYTGELFF. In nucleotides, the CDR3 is TGTGCCAGCAGCTCCCCGACAGGGAGATACACCGGGGAGCTGTTTTTT.

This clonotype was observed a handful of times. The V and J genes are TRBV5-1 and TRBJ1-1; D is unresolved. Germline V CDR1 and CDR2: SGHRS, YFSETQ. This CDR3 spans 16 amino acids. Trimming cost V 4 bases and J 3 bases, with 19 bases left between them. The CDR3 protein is CASSGGNPRVDTEAFF. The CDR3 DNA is TGCGCCAGCAGCGGTGGGAATCCGAGGGTGGACACTGAAGCTTTCTTT.

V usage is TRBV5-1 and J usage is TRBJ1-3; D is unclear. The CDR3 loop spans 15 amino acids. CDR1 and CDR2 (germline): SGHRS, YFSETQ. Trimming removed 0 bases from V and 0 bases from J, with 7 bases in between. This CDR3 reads CASSLVPSSGNTIYF. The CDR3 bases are TGCGCCAGCAGCTTGGTACCTTCCTCTGGAAACACCATATATTTT.

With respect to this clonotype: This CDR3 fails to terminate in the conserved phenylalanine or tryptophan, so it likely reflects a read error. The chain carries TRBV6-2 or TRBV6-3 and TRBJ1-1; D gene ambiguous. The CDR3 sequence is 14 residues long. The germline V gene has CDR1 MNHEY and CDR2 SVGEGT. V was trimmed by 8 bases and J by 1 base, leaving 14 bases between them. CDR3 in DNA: TGTGCCAGCGCGAGGCGTGGGTGGAACACTGAAGCTTTCTAT. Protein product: CASARRGWNTEAFY.

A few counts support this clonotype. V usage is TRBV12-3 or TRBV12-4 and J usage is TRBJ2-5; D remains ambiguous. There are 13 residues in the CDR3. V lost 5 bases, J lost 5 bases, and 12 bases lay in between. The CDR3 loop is CASSPLPRETQYF. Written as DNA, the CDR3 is TGTGCCAGCAGTCCGTTACCTCGGGAGACCCAGTACTTC.

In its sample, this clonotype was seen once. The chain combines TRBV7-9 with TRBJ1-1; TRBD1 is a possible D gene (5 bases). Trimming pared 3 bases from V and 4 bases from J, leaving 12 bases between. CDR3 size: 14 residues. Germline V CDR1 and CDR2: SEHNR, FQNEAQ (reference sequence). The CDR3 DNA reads TGTGCCAGCAGCTTGGGGCAGGCGACCACTGAAGCTTTCTTT. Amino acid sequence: CASSLGQATTEAFF.

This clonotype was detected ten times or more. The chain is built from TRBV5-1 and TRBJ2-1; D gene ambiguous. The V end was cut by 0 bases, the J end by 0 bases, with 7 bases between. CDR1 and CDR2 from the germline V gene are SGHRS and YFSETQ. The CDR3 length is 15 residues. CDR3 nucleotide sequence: TGCGCCAGCAGCTTGGTCCGAAGCTCCTACAATGAGCAGTTCTTC. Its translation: CASSLVRSSYNEQFF.

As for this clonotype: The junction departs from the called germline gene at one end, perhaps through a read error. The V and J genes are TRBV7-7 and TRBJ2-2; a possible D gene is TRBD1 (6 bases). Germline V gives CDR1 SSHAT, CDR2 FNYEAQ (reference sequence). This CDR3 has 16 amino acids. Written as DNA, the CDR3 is TGTGCTAGCAGCTTAGGCCTACAGGGGAACACCGGGGAGCTGTTTTTT. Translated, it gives CASSLGLQGNTGELFF. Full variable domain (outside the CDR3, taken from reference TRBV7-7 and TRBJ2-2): GAGVSQSPRYKVTKRGQDVTLRCDPISSHATLYWYQQALGQGPEFLTYFNYEAQPDKSGLPSDRFSAERPEGSISTLTIQRTEQRDSAMYRCASSLGLQGNTGELFFGEGSRLTVL.

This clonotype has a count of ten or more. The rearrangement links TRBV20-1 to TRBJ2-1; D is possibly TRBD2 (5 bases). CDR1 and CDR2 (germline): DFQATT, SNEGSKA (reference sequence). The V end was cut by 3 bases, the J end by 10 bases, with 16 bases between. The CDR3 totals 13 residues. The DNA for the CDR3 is TGCAGTGCTAGTTCCCCCCCGCCGGGGGAGCAGTTCTTC. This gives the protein CSASSPPPGEQFF.

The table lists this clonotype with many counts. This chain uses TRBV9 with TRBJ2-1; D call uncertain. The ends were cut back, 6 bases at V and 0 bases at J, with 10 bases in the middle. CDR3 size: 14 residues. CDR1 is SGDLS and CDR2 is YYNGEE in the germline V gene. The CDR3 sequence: CASTPASSYNEQFF. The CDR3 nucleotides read TGTGCCAGCACCCCGGCGAGCTCCTACAATGAGCAGTTCTTC. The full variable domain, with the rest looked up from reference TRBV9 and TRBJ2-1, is DSGVTQTPKHLITATGQRVTLRCSPRSGDLSVYWYQQSLDQGLQFLIQYYNGEERAKGNILERFSAQQFPDLHSELNLSSLELGDSALYFCASTPASSYNEQFFGPGTRLTVL.

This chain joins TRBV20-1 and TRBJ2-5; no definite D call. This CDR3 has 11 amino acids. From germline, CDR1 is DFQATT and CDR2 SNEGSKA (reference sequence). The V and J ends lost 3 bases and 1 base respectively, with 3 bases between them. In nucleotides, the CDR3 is TGCAGTGCTAGTACCCAAGAGACCCAGTACTTC. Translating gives CSASTQETQYF.